Described below is a single T cell receptor beta chain sequence and its context. The sample comes from a study of monozygotic twins with inflammatory bowel disease. From the 5' RACE reads, TCRdb lists one entry per CDR3 protein and no DNA. This table holds tens of thousands of distinct CDR3 sequences. The CDR3 has 14 amino acids. The chain links TRBV12-3 or TRBV12-4 to TRBJ2-1; TCRdb returns TRBD1, unconfirmable since there is no DNA. Source material: blood. This clonotype was obtained from a human donor with ulcerative colitis or Crohn's disease, or a healthy co-twin of an affected twin (not recorded which). The chain's CDR3 is CASSSRTGGNEQFF.